A single sample gave rise to the 18 T cell receptor beta chains below, sequenced in a study of T cell responses to AZD1222 COVID-19 vaccine. Repertoires were generated with immunoSEQ multiplex PCR, while TCRdb's copy carries only in-frame clones and drops some. Found here are 120,000 to 150,000 clones, 90% to 95% of them singletons; the top ten hold around 1.9%. This material consisted of peripheral blood, taken on day 0 of AZD1222 vaccination. The receptors shown here come from an adult in good health.

The CDR3 DNA is TGTGCCAGCAGCCCCTTAAGGGGGGGGATGAACACTGAAGCTTTCTTT. This gives the protein CASSPLRGGMNTEAFF. The chain couples TRBV14 to TRBJ1-1, with D possibly TRBD1 on 6 matching bases. Germline CDR1 is SGHDN and CDR2 is FVKESK. There are 16 residues in the CDR3. The V and J ends lost 4 bases and 0 bases respectively, with 15 bases between them.

V is TRBV19 and J is TRBJ2-2, with 11 bases that match TRBD1. The CDR3 extends over 16 amino acids. V dropped 5 bases and J dropped 5; count of bases not matched to a gene: 7. Germline loops: CDR1 LNHDA, CDR2 SQIVND (reference sequence). CDR3 sequence: CASSSRTGGVTGELFF. In DNA form, the CDR3 reads TGTGCCAGTAGTTCTCGGACAGGGGGCGTAACCGGGGAGCTGTTTTTT.

This chain connects TRBV10-3 to TRBJ2-7; TRBD2 is a possible D gene (5 bases). This CDR3 has 13 residues. Germline V gene data show CDR1 as ENHRY and CDR2 as SYGVKD. V was trimmed by 4 bases and J by 2 bases, leaving 9 bases between them. The CDR3 is CAISVGVAYEQYF. DNA of the CDR3: TGTGCCATCAGTGTCGGGGTGGCCTACGAGCAGTACTTC.

The V gene is TRBV2, the J gene TRBJ1-1; D not resolved. CDR1 and CDR2 from the germline V gene are SNHLY and FYNNEI. There are 15 residues in the CDR3. V lost 6 bases, J lost 3 bases, and 17 bases lay in between. The CDR3 nucleotides are TGTGCCAGCAGCCCTCGTCATCCCGCCGACACTGAAGCTTTCTTT. This translates into CASSPRHPADTEAFF.

The chain recombines TRBV27 with TRBJ2-2; D may be TRBD1 or TRBD2 (5 bases each). The CDR3 consists of 14 residues. With 4 bases removed from V and 6 bases from J, the gap between germline ends came to 12 bases. In germline, CDR1 is MNHEY, CDR2 SMNVEV (reference sequence). The CDR3 protein is CASSWVGTPGELFF. The CDR3 region has the DNA TGTGCCAGCAGTTGGGTAGGGACCCCCGGGGAGCTGTTTTTT.

This clone was seen a handful of times. This chain uses TRBV9 with TRBJ2-6; D may correspond to TRBD1 or TRBD2 (5 bases each). The CDR3 runs 17 residues. The V gene lost 1 base and the J gene lost 0 bases, with 11 bases spanning the gap. Germline CDR1 is SGDLS and CDR2 is YYNGEE. CDR3 in DNA: TGTGCCAGCAGCGTAAGCTGGGGGAGCTCTGGGGCCAACGTCCTGACTTTC. Encoded protein: CASSVSWGSSGANVLTF.

This clone has just a few counts. The chain joins TRBV7-9 to TRBJ2-1; 7 bases agree with TRBD2. CDR1 and CDR2 from the germline V gene are SEHNR and FQNEAQ (reference sequence). The CDR3 runs to 15 residues. With 5 bases clipped from V and 0 bases from J, the junction kept 4 bases outside the gene matches. CDR3 region: CASSPSGSSYNEQFF. CDR3 bases: TGTGCCAGCAGCCCTAGCGGAAGCTCCTACAATGAGCAGTTCTTC.

The genes are TRBV24-1 and TRBJ2-2; 13 bases map to TRBD2. J was trimmed by 6 bases and V by 5 bases; bases with no gene match: 8. Germline V gene data show CDR1 as KGHDR and CDR2 as SFDVKD. The CDR3 consists of 17 residues. CDR3 DNA: TGTGCCACCAGTGGCACCGGGACTAGCGGGGTTCCCGGGGAGCTGTTTTTT. This gives the protein CATSGTGTSGVPGELFF.

Judged by abundance, this clone is medium-sized. This sequence joins TRBV5-5 and TRBJ1-6; D perhaps matches TRBD1 (5 bases). The germline V gene encodes CDR1 SGHKS and CDR2 YYEKEE (reference sequence). The CDR3 length is 14 residues. Trimming removed 4 bases at V and 5 bases at J, with 10 bases between. The CDR3 DNA follows: TGTGCCAGCAGCCCGGGACGGGATAATTCACCCCTCCACTTT. It translates to CASSPGRDNSPLHF.

The gene calls are TRBV7-9 and TRBJ1-3; no clear D. The CDR3 covers 13 residues. V lost 4 bases, J lost 4 bases, and 8 bases lay in between. Germline V gene lookup returns CDR1 SEHNR and CDR2 FQNEAQ (reference sequence). Written as DNA, the CDR3 is TGTGCCAGCAGCTCCGAGTGGGGAAACACCATATATTTT. It yields the protein CASSSEWGNTIYF.

This clone was observed once. Other DNA sequences from this sample encode an identical CDR3 as well. The genes are TRBV18 and TRBJ1-5; 11 bases map to TRBD1. After removal of 6 bases from V and 5 bases from J, the junction contained 6 bases not matched to a gene. Per germline, CDR1 KGHSH and CDR2 LQKENI. The CDR3 is 15 amino acids. The CDR3 DNA sequence: TGTGCCAGCTCGCCGGGGACAGGGGGGGATCAGCCCCAGCATTTT. Its translation: CASSPGTGGDQPQHF.

The rearrangement links TRBV27 to TRBJ1-2, with D tentatively TRBD1 (6 bases). V lost 8 bases to trimming and J lost 4 bases, with 17 bases between them. CDR3 length equals 14 residues. The germline CDR1 and CDR2 sequences are MNHEY and SMNVEV (reference sequence). This chain's CDR3 is CASPLRGTLYGYTF. CDR3 bases: TGTGCCAGCCCCCTAAGGGGGACCCTCTATGGCTACACCTTC.

The gene calls are TRBV3-1 (or the pseudogene TRBV3-2) and TRBJ1-1; D ambiguous. The CDR3 covers 15 residues. V lost 0 bases, J lost 1 base, and 9 bases lay in between. CDR1 and CDR2 (germline): LGHDT, YNNKEL (reference sequence). CDR3 sequence reads: CASSQETGKNTEAFF. CDR3 nucleotides: TGTGCCAGCAGCCAAGAAACGGGAAAGAACACTGAAGCTTTCTTT.

This sequence joins TRBV6-5 and TRBJ1-6; TRBD1 aligns across 7 bases. The V gene end was trimmed by 6 bases and the J gene end by 6 bases; junction bases not matched to a gene: 5. The CDR3 spans 14 residues. The V gene's germline CDR1 is MNHEY and CDR2 SVGAGI. Here the CDR3 reads CASSFGQVNSPLHF. CDR3 DNA sequence: TGTGCCAGCAGCTTTGGACAGGTTAATTCACCCCTCCACTTT.

This chain links TRBV2 with TRBJ1-1; D unclear. V was pared by 2 bases and J by 1 base, with 5 bases between. CDR3 size: 13 residues. Germline loops: CDR1 SNHLY, CDR2 FYNNEI. CDR3 sequence: CASSEQPNTEAFF. The DNA for the CDR3 is TGTGCCAGCAGTGAACAGCCGAACACTGAAGCTTTCTTT.

V gene TRBV2 combines with J gene TRBJ1-1; unclear D gene. CDR1 is SNHLY and CDR2 is FYNNEI in the germline V gene. The CDR3 is 11 amino acids. Trimming left V 6 bases short and J 1 base short, with 3 bases between. CDR3 sequence (DNA): TGTGCCAGCAGACCGAACACTGAAGCTTTCTTT. As protein: CASRPNTEAFF.

The rearrangement links TRBV11-2 to TRBJ2-1, with D possibly matching TRBD2 (5 bases). Germline V gene data show CDR1 as SGHAT and CDR2 as FQNNGV. V shed 0 bases and J shed 5 bases, with 8 bases lying between them. The CDR3 length is 14 residues. CDR3 sequence (DNA): TGTGCCAGCAGCTTAGATGAGGGAAACAATGAGCAGTTCTTC. Encoded protein: CASSLDEGNNEQFF. The whole variable domain, filled in from reference TRBV11-2 and TRBJ2-1, reads EAGVAQSPRYKIIEKRQSVAFWCNPISGHATLYWYQQILGQGPKLLIQFQNNGVVDDSQLPKDRFSAERLKGVDSTLKIQPAKLEDSAVYLCASSLDEGNNEQFFGPGTRLTVL.

The rearrangement links TRBV10-3 to TRBJ2-7; TRBD2 aligns across 7 bases. The CDR3 spans 14 residues. After removal of 0 bases from V and 3 bases from J, the junction contained 2 bases not matched to a gene. Germline CDR1 and CDR2: ENHRY and SYGVKD. CDR3 sequence reads: CAISESRGDYEQYF. The CDR3 nucleotides read TGTGCCATCAGTGAGTCCCGGGGGGACTACGAGCAGTACTTC.